The T cell receptor (beta chain) under discussion was sequenced for a study of response to subunit inactivated influenza vaccine. Study-wide results and caveats: Authors suggested few new T cells are recruited by each seasonal influenza vaccination.

This clonotype has ten or more counts. Its antigen remains unknown. From the RT-PCR reads, TCRdb called clonotypes with MiXCR, one entry per CDR3 protein. The profile shows 500,000 to 600,000 distinct CDR3 sequences, around 15% of them singletons. The CDR3 consists of 14 residues. Trimming took 8 bases from V and 1 from J; bases not matched to a gene: 4. The sequences come from PBMCs from blood, collected roughly 12 days after vaccination. The gene calls are TRBV12-3 or TRBV12-4 and TRBJ2-1, with 8 bases that match TRBD1. This receptor was identified in a man aged 50 to 59 who received an inactivated influenza vaccine. The CDR3 DNA is TGTGCCAGCCAGGGGGCGGGTTCCTACAATGAGCAGTTCTTC. The encoded protein is CASQGAGSYNEQFF.